The source of this TCR beta chain is a study of OX40 agonist ivuxolimab in advanced cancers. General study points: The authors did not determine the antigen specificity of the expanded peripheral T cells. In general, CD8+ T cells held more expanded clones than CD4+ did, on average.

Germline loops: CDR1 MNHEY, CDR2 SVGAGI. This CDR3 contains 15 residues. Trimming removed 0 bases at V and 4 bases at J, with 12 bases between. As for this clone: The antigen remains unidentified.

If patients had autoimmune disease history or systemic immunosuppression, they were excluded. Sequencing used immunoSEQ multiplex PCR; TCRdb keeps in-frame clones, though not all of them. Counted here are more than 35,000 clones, approximately 76% occurring once; the ten biggest clones make up over 20%. The chain has TRBV6-5 and TRBJ2-5; maybe TRBD2 (6 bases). The source material was CD4+ or CD8+ T cells sorted from blood, sampled in a trial of the OX40 agonist ivuxolimab. This sequence originates from an adult with an advanced solid tumor such as melanoma, head and neck, liver or kidney cancer. The CDR3 protein is CASSYSIRGGETQYF. The CDR3, as DNA: TGTGCCAGCAGTTACTCGATAAGGGGAGGAGAGACCCAGTACTTC.